Given below is one T cell receptor beta chain in context. The data derive from a study of response to subunit inactivated influenza vaccine. In TCRdb, the RT-PCR reads were re-called with MiXCR into one record per CDR3 protein. The table lists about 570,000 distinct CDR3 sequences, approximately 10% of them singletons. This CDR3 has 12 amino acids. V lost 4 bases and J 4 bases, leaving 10 bases between the germline ends. Germline lookup yields CDR1 DFQATT and CDR2 SNEGSKA (reference sequence). Another study also made use of these data, one on T cells expressing NK-cell markers. That report adds: The TCR beta cDNA came from 5'RACE template switching with UMIs. Dominance of the CD3+CD56-NKG2C+ fraction by these clonotypes also held in a handful of donors.

The sequence came from a man aged 50 or older who received an inactivated influenza vaccine. The input for sequencing was PBMCs from blood, taken on the day of vaccination. The chain uses TRBV20-1 and TRBJ1-2, with no clear D. DNA of the CDR3: TGCAGTGCTATAGACGTACCCTATGGCTACACCTTC. Encoded protein: CSAIDVPYGYTF.